This TCR beta chain was sequenced during a study of radiation and T cells in renal cell carcinoma. Overall study context: Nephrectomy followed 15 Gy stereotactic body radiation by 4 weeks.

TCRdb keeps only in-frame clones here, not all; method: immunoSEQ multiplex PCR. The repertoire holds 150,000 or so clones, with approximately 82% as singletons. The time point was: baseline pretreatment blood. Treatment described: 15 Gy SBRT to primary tumor, nephrectomy 4 weeks later. Radiation-treated patients gave blood at baseline, week 2 and week 4. Germline V lookup: CDR1 SGHKS, CDR2 YYEKEE (reference sequence). This CDR3 region has 13 residues. With 4 bases removed from V and 2 bases from J, the gap between germline ends came to 9 bases. Specimen: blood, collected from a patient whose treatment included radiotherapy and nephrectomy. The chain combines TRBV5-5 with TRBJ1-2; no reliable D call. The clonotype comes from a woman aged 45-65 years with renal cell carcinoma. The CDR3 protein is CASSPAGNYGYTF. CDR3 coding DNA: TGTGCCAGCAGCCCGGCCGGGAACTATGGCTACACCTTC.